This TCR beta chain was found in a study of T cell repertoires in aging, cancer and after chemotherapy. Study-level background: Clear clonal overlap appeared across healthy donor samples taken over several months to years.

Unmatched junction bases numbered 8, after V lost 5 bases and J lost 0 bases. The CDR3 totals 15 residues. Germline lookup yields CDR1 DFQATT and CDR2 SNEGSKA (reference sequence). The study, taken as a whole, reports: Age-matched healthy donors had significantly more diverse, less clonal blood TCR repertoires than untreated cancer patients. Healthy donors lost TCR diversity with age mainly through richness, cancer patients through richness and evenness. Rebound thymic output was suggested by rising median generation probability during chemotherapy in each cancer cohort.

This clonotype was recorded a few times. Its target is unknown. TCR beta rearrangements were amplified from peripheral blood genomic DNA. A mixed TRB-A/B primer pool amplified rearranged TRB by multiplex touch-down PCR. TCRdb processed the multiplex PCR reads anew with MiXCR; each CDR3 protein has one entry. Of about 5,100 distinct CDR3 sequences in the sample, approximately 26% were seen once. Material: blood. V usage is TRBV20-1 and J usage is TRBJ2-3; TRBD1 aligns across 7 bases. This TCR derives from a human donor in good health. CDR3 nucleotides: TGCAGTGCTGGACGGGACAGCTCTAGCACAGATACGCAGTATTTT. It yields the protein CSAGRDSSSTDTQYF.